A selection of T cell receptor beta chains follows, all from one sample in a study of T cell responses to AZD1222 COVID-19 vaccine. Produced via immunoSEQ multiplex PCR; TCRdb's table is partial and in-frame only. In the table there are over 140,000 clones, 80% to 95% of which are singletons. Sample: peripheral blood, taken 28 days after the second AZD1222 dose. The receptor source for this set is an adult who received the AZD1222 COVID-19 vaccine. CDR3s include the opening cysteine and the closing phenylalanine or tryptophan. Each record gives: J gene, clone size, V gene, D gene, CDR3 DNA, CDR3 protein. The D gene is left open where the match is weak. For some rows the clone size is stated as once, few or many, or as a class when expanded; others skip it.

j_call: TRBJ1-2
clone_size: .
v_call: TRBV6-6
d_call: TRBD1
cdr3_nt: TGTGCCAGCAGTTACCCCGGGACAGGAGCTAACTATGGCTACACCTTC
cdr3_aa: CASSYPGTGANYGYTF

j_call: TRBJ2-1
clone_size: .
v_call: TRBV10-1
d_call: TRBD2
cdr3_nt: TGCGCCAGCAGTGAGACGGCTAGCGGAACCTACAATGAGCAGTTCTTC
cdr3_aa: CASSETASGTYNEQFF

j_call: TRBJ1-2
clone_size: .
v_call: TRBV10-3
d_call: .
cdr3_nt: TGTGCCATCAGTGGGGACGCCCATAACTATGGCTACACCTTC
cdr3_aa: CAISGDAHNYGYTF

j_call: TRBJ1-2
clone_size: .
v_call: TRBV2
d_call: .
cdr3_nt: TGTGCCAGCATTGGGACACTCTATGGCTACACCTTC
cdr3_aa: CASIGTLYGYTF

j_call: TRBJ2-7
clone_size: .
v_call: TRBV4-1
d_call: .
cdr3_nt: TGCGCCAGCAGCCAAGATTGGGGAAGGGGCTACGAGCAGTACTTC
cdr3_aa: CASSQDWGRGYEQYF

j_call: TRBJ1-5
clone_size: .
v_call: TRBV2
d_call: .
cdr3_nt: TGTGCCAGCAGTGATGGGAGTAGCCGGTGGAGCAATCAGCCCCAGCATTTT
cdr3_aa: CASSDGSSRWSNQPQHF

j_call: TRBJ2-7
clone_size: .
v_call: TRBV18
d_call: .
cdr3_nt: TGTGCCAGCTCACCGGGCGGGTCCCACGACGAGCAGTACTTC
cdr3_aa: CASSPGGSHDEQYF

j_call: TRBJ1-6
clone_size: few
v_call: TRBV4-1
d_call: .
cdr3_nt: TGCGCCAGCAGCCCCTCGACGGGTAATTCACCCCTCCACTTT
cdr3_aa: CASSPSTGNSPLHF

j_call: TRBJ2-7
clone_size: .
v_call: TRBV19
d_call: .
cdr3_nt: TGTGCCAGTAGTACAAGCAGGGGCTCCTACGAGCAGTACTTC
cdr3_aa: CASSTSRGSYEQYF

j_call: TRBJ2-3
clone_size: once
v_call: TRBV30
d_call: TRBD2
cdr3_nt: TGTGCCTGGACCTTCCCAGGAGCGGGAGGGCCAAATACGCAGTATTTT
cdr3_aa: CAWTFPGAGGPNTQYF

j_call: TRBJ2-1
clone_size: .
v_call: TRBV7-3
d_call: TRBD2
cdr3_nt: TGTGCCAGCAGCCTTAACTCCGGACTAGCGGATGTCAAGGGGCAGTTCTTC
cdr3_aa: CASSLNSGLADVKGQFF

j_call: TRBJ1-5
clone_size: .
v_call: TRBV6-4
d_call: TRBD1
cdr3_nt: TGTGCCAGCAGCTGGGTCCGGGACAGGGAAGGCGGCCAGCCCCAGCATTTT
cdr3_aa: CASSWVRDREGGQPQHF

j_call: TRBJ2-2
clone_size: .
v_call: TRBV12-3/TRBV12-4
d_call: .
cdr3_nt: TGTGCCAGCAACAGAGGGGGGTCCGGGGAGCTGTTTTTT
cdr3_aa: CASNRGGSGELFF

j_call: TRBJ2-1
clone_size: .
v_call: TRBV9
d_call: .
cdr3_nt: TGTGCCAGCGCAAGGGGAAACGGAAGGAGCTCCTACAATGAGCAGTTCTTC
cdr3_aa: CASARGNGRSSYNEQFF

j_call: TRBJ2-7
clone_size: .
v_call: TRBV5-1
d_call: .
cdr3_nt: TGCGCCAGCAGCCTCGGGACTTCCCCGGGAGAGCAGTACTTC
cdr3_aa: CASSLGTSPGEQYF

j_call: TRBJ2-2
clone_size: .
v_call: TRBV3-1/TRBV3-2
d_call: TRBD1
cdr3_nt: TGTGCCAGCAGCCAAGTGACAGGGTGGGACACCGGGGAGCTGTTTTTT
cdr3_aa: CASSQVTGWDTGELFF

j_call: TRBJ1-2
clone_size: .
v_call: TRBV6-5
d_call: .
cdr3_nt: TGTGCCAGCAGTTACTCGACTGGGAACTATGGCTACACCTTC
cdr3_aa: CASSYSTGNYGYTF